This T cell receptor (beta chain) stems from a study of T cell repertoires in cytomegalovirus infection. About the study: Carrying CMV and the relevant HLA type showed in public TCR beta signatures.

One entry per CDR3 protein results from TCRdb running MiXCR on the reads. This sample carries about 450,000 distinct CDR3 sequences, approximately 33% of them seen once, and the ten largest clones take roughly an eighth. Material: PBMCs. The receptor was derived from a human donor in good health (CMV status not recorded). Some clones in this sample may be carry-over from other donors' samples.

The DNA for the CDR3 is TGCAGTGCTAGAGGGTCCTTGGGGGGGGCCGCAGATACGCAGTATTTT. This sequence encodes CSARGSLGGAADTQYF. The V and J genes are TRBV20-1 and TRBJ2-3; a weak D match, TRBD2 (7 bases). This CDR3 has 16 residues. In germline, CDR1 is DFQATT, CDR2 SNEGSKA (reference sequence). V was shortened by 1 base and J by 4 bases, with 18 bases between the two germline ends.